This paragraph covers one T cell receptor (beta chain) sequence. Trimming removed 2 bases from V and 4 bases from J; junction bases left unmatched: 4. This CDR3 region has 14 residues. CDR1 is SGDLS and CDR2 is YYNGEE in the germline V gene. This entry comes from a study of blood T cell repertoires in COVID-19. Study details: The origin of the acute and convalescent COVID-19 samples was the United States, Italy and Spain. Sample material is recorded as cDNA or gDNA derived from T cells, B-cell-depleted T cells, or PBMCs.

As handled by the study authors: Nucleated cell counts were estimated from reference gene primer amplification. Assay: immunoSEQ multiplex PCR; the TCRdb copy retains only in-frame clones and omits some. The V and J calls and clone size were taken over from that table, and D and trimming were inferred from the DNA. The data show 160,000 or so clones, roughly 75% seen once. This receptor was identified in a man in his sixties or seventies with active or convalescent COVID-19. The V and J genes are TRBV9 and TRBJ2-3; TRBD1 matches at 7 bases. Material for sequencing was peripheral blood. CDR3 region: CASSVQTGSDTQYF. The DNA for the CDR3 is TGTGCCAGCAGCGTCCAGACAGGGTCAGATACGCAGTATTTT.